A single sample is the source of the 16 T cell receptor beta chains below, sequenced in a study of blood T cells in healthy people across ages. It was with a sample-barcoded 5' primer and a J-beta primer mix that a second PCR of roughly 7 to 12 cycles was run. A single record per CDR3 protein comes from TCRdb applying MiXCR to the 5' RACE reads. The sample contains about 1.6 million distinct CDR3 sequences, roughly 32% of which appear only once. The sample comprised blood. All receptors come from a woman in her twenties or thirties in good health.

This clonotype was detected many times. The CDR3 bases are TGCAGTGCTACCCGTTGGAGCGGGGGGGCGGAAGATACGCAGTATTTT. It translates to CSATRWSGGAEDTQYF. The rearrangement links TRBV20-1 to TRBJ2-3, with TRBD2 matching over 10 bases. CDR1 is DFQATT, CDR2 SNEGSKA, per germline (reference sequence). The CDR3 spans 16 residues. Trimming took 4 bases from V and 5 from J; bases not matched to a gene: 12.

This clonotype was observed a few times. J is TRBJ2-3 and V is TRBV27, with 7 bases aligning to TRBD1. The trim removed 3 bases at V and 5 bases at J, leaving 5 bases unmatched. The CDR3 contains 14 residues. Germline V lookup: CDR1 MNHEY, CDR2 SMNVEV (reference sequence). The CDR3 loop is CASSFWDRGDTQYF. CDR3 nucleotide sequence: TGTGCCAGCAGTTTCTGGGACAGAGGAGATACGCAGTATTTT.

The CDR3 spells CASSLGHTLGLAASYEQYF. For the CDR3, the DNA is TGTGCCAGCAGCTTAGGCCACACATTGGGACTAGCGGCTTCCTACGAGCAGTACTTC. V gene TRBV7-6 combines with J gene TRBJ2-7; the match to TRBD2 covers 11 bases. This CDR3 is built from 19 residues. Looked up from germline, CDR1 is SGHVS and CDR2 is FNYEAQ. The V and J ends lost 1 base and 1 base, in that order; junction bases with no gene match: 12.

This chain joins TRBV6-1 and TRBJ2-7; 12 nucleotides agree with TRBD1. The trim removed 11 bases at V and 7 bases at J, leaving 9 bases unmatched. In germline, CDR1 is MNHNS, CDR2 SASEGT. The CDR3 is 13 amino acids. In nucleotides, the CDR3 is TGTGCCTACCGGGACAGGGGGCGCGGGGAGCAGTACTTC. It encodes CAYRDRGRGEQYF.

This clonotype was counted a few times. This chain links TRBV20-1 with TRBJ2-3, with D perhaps matching TRBD2 (6 bases). Trimming took 1 base from V and 1 from J, leaving 12 bases between them. The CDR3 has 15 amino acids. Germline values: CDR1 DFQATT, CDR2 SNEGSKA (reference sequence). The CDR3 here is CSARGSRRGTDTQYF. CDR3 coding DNA: TGCAGTGCTAGAGGATCTCGGAGGGGCACAGATACGCAGTATTTT.

The V gene is TRBV19, the J gene TRBJ2-1; 10 bases are a match to TRBD2. Germline V lookup: CDR1 LNHDA, CDR2 SQIVND (reference sequence). The CDR3 contains 15 residues. V gave up 3 bases and J gave up 10 bases; unmatched junction bases: 9. The CDR3 is CASSMASGGAGEQFF. The CDR3 DNA reads TGTGCCAGTAGTATGGCGAGCGGGGGGGCTGGCGAGCAGTTCTTC.

The chain links TRBV27 to TRBJ1-1; the match to TRBD1 covers 12 bases. The CDR3 has 12 amino acids. Germline V gene data show CDR1 as MNHEY and CDR2 as SMNVEV (reference sequence). Trimming took 8 bases from V and 7 from J; bases not matched to a gene: 2. CDR3 sequence (DNA): TGTGCCAGCGGGACAGGGGGCCTTGAAGCTTTCTTT. It translates to CASGTGGLEAFF.

The chain joins TRBV9 to TRBJ2-5, with 13 bases fitting TRBD2. The junction had 8 bases not matched to a gene; V was cut back by 4 bases and J by 5 bases. CDR1 is SGDLS, CDR2 YYNGEE, per germline. The CDR3 length is 16 residues. The CDR3 here is CASSLGLAGEMETQYF. The CDR3 coding sequence is TGTGCCAGCAGCCTCGGACTAGCGGGAGAAATGGAGACCCAGTACTTC.

The V and J genes are TRBV20-1 and TRBJ1-1, with a possible D match to TRBD1 (6 bases). The V gene lost 3 bases and the J gene lost 4 bases, with 18 bases spanning the gap. The CDR3 sequence is 15 residues long. Germline V gives CDR1 DFQATT, CDR2 SNEGSKA (reference sequence). This CDR3 is CSARGTRIQSTEAFF. The CDR3 nucleotides read TGCAGTGCTAGGGGGACAAGAATCCAGAGCACTGAAGCTTTCTTT.

The rearrangement joins TRBV19 to TRBJ2-1, with 7 bases identical to TRBD2. Per the germline V gene, CDR1 is LNHDA and CDR2 is SQIVND (reference sequence). The CDR3 totals 15 residues. V trimming: 8 bases; J trimming: 7 bases; junction bases outside the gene matches: 14. In DNA, the CDR3 is TGTGCCAGTGGCATAACTAGCGAGGGTGTAAATGAGCAGTTCTTC. Its protein product is CASGITSEGVNEQFF.

This clonotype was recorded a few times. The gene calls are TRBV4-1 and TRBJ2-7, with D possibly being TRBD1 (6 bases). The V gene lost 2 bases and the J gene lost 5 bases, with 16 bases spanning the gap. This CDR3 has 15 amino acids. CDR1 is MGHRA, CDR2 YSYEKL, per germline. The CDR3 DNA follows: TGCGCCAGCAGCCAAATCCCAACAGGGCCCCACGAGCAGTACTTC. Its translation: CASSQIPTGPHEQYF.

Turning to this clonotype: A much larger clone differs from this one at a single base, so this may be a read error. This chain uses TRBV29-1 with TRBJ2-7; the match to TRBD2 covers 7 bases. The CDR3 runs 12 residues. Germline V gene data show CDR1 as SQVTM and CDR2 as ANQGSEA. The J segment lost 2 bases and the V segment lost 7 bases, leaving 5 bases of the junction unmatched. CDR3 sequence reads: CSGQRGAYEQYF. CDR3 DNA: TGCAGCGGTCAGCGGGGCGCCTACGAGCAGTACTTC.

V is TRBV2 and J is TRBJ2-1, with D tentatively TRBD1 (6 bases). This CDR3 comprises 13 residues. Germline V gives CDR1 SNHLY, CDR2 FYNNEI. V lost 7 bases, J lost 8 bases, and 15 bases lay in between. As DNA, the CDR3 is TGTGCCAGCAATCCGGGACACCCCTATGAGCAGTTCTTC. Protein: CASNPGHPYEQFF.

This clonotype has a handful of counts. The chain employs TRBV12-3 or TRBV12-4 and TRBJ2-7; D is unresolved. The CDR3 spans 12 residues. V lost 5 bases and J 3 bases, leaving 8 bases between the germline ends. The CDR3: CASSVLGYEQYF. CDR3 coding DNA: TGTGCCAGCAGTGTCCTGGGCTACGAGCAGTACTTC.

A few counts support this clonotype. This chain joins TRBV21-1 and TRBJ1-5; TRBD1 reflects the table's D call only, with no check against the DNA. TRBV21-1 is a pseudogene segment. The CDR3 contains 17 residues. This CDR3 reads CASSKAHRDTTNQPQHF. Here the CDR3 DNA reads TGTGCCAGCAGCAAAGCACACAGGGACACGACCAATCAGCCCCAGCATTTT.

The V call is TRBV7-6, the J call TRBJ1-1, with D unresolved. CDR1 and CDR2 (germline): SGHVS, FNYEAQ. With 11 bases removed from V and 4 bases from J, the gap between germline ends came to 17 bases. The length of the CDR3 is 13 residues. The CDR3: CACTLSRGTEAFF. CDR3 DNA sequence: TGTGCCTGCACTCTTTCCCGGGGCACTGAAGCTTTCTTT.